At least ten counts were recorded for the clone carrying this T cell receptor (beta chain). Its matching antigen is unknown. This entry comes from a study of breast tumors, draining lymph nodes, adjacent tissues. Study-wide results and limits: Luminal-like breast cancer showed significantly higher tumor–nontumor repertoire similarity than basal-like. Data fit most tumor T cells coming from lymph node, expanding in tumor. Compared with lymph nodes, tumors were less diverse; compared with nontumor tissue, more. That most tumor T cells come from lymph nodes remained unproven.

Samples came from axillary lymph nodes draining the breast cancer. Germline V gene sequence: CDR1 KGHSH, CDR2 LQKENI. V was pared by 6 bases and J by 6 bases, with 14 bases between. The CDR3 loop spans 13 amino acids. MiXCR, run by TCRdb on the multiplex PCR reads, gives a single entry per CDR3 protein. The data contain over 200,000 distinct CDR3 sequences, about 34% of them singletons. Sequences were obtained from axillary lymph node tissue. This receptor was identified in a female donor with breast cancer. Some clones in this sample may be carry-over from other donors' samples. The chain employs TRBV18 and TRBJ1-2; maybe TRBD1 (5 bases). The CDR3 DNA follows: TGTGCCAGCTCTCGCCAGGGAGGGGATGGCTACACCTTC. It specifies CASSRQGGDGYTF.